What follows are 30 T cell receptor beta chains derived from one specimen sequenced in a study of beta chain features in type 1 diabetes. Study-level results: Patients with Type 1 diabetes showed moderately but significantly shorter TCRB CDR3s in all four CD4+ subsets.

These receptors' targets are unknown. The whole isolated RNA underwent reverse transcription, so sequencing captured expressed TCRB transcripts. Produced via immunoSEQ multiplex PCR; TCRdb's table is partial and in-frame only. This sample has hundreds of thousands of clones, with 13% found just once. The sample comprised naive CD4+ T cells from blood. These receptors all come from a man aged 18-30 years with type 1 diabetes.

This clone was detected a few times. The chain couples TRBV9 to TRBJ1-1, with D uncertain. Germline CDR1 is SGDLS and CDR2 is YYNGEE. This CDR3 spans 16 amino acids. With 4 bases removed from V and 1 base from J, the gap between germline ends came to 17 bases. The CDR3 sequence is CASSPDTTGRNTEAFF. In DNA form, the CDR3 reads TGTGCCAGCAGCCCCGACACCACCGGGAGGAACACTGAAGCTTTCTTT.

This clone has only a few counts. This chain uses TRBV9 with TRBJ1-5, with D possibly being TRBD1 (5 bases). Germline lookup yields CDR1 SGDLS and CDR2 YYNGEE. The CDR3 is made up of 17 amino acids. V lost 5 bases and J 1 base, leaving 19 bases between the germline ends. CDR3 amino acids: CASRLGAGRMSNQPQHF. In DNA form, the CDR3 reads TGTGCCAGCAGACTAGGGGCAGGGAGAATGAGCAATCAGCCCCAGCATTTT.

This clone was seen a few times. The chain employs TRBV11-2 and TRBJ2-3; 8 bases align to TRBD2. Germline CDR1 SGHAT, CDR2 FQNNGV. V lost 5 bases and J lost 5; bases outside the gene matches: 18. CDR3 length: 18 residues. As DNA, the CDR3 is TGTGCCAGCAGCCGCCCGGAATGGGCGGGGGGTACCGTAGATACGCAGTATTTT. As protein: CASSRPEWAGGTVDTQYF.

This clone was counted between two and nine times. The rearrangement joins TRBV9 to TRBJ2-2; D is undetermined. The germline CDR1 and CDR2 sequences are SGDLS and YYNGEE. V dropped 4 bases and J dropped 6 bases, with 10 bases sitting between them. CDR3 size: 13 residues. The CDR3 bases are TGTGCCAGCAGCCTTAGGGAAGCCGGGGAGCTGTTTTTT. This gives the protein CASSLREAGELFF.

The genes are TRBV27 and TRBJ1-1, with D tentatively TRBD1 (6 bases). This CDR3 is 14 amino acids long. The V end was cut by 7 bases, the J end by 5 bases, with 17 bases between. Germline CDR1 and CDR2: MNHEY and SMNVEV (reference sequence). DNA for the CDR3: TGTGCCAGCAATGGCAGGGGCTCGGTTACTGAAGCTTTCTTT. This codes for CASNGRGSVTEAFF.

This clone turned up a few times. The chain uses TRBV28 and TRBJ1-1; 8 bases are a match to TRBD1. Germline-derived CDR1 and CDR2 are MDHEN and SYDVKM. J lost 0 bases, V lost 7 bases, and 10 bases had no gene match. This CDR3 has 16 residues. The CDR3 DNA sequence: TGTGCCAGCAAAATGACAGGGGAGGGGATGAACACTGAAGCTTTCTTT. Protein: CASKMTGEGMNTEAFF.

The chain has TRBV9 and TRBJ2-1; possibly TRBD1 for D (6 bases). CDR1 and CDR2 from the germline V gene are SGDLS and YYNGEE. The V end lost 0 bases, the J end lost 2 bases, and 6 bases lay between the germline ends. The CDR3 loop spans 14 amino acids. In DNA form, the CDR3 reads TGTGCCAGCAGCGTAGGACAGGCCTACAATGAGCAGTTCTTC. Its protein is CASSVGQAYNEQFF. The full variable domain, rest sourced from reference TRBV9 and TRBJ2-1, is DSGVTQTPKHLITATGQRVTLRCSPRSGDLSVYWYQQSLDQGLQFLIQYYNGEERAKGNILERFSAQQFPDLHSELNLSSLELGDSALYFCASSVGQAYNEQFFGPGTRLTVL.

The chain has TRBV19 and TRBJ2-5; D gene uncertain. The V end was cut by 4 bases, the J end by 1 base, with 10 bases between. Germline values: CDR1 LNHDA, CDR2 SQIVND (reference sequence). This CDR3 contains 14 residues. CDR3 in amino acids: CASSNKAIQETQYF. CDR3 DNA: TGTGCCAGTAGTAACAAGGCGATCCAAGAGACCCAGTACTTC. The variable domain in full, with the rest retrieved from reference TRBV19 and TRBJ2-5, is DGGITQSPKYLFRKEGQNVTLSCEQNLNHDAMYWYRQDPGQGLRLIYYSQIVNDFQKGDIAEGYSVSREKKESFPLTVTSAQKNPTAFYLCASSNKAIQETQYFGPGTRLLVL.

The chain combines TRBV25-1 with TRBJ1-4, with a tentative D call TRBD1 (5 bases). Germline CDR1 reads MGHDK; CDR2 reads SYGVNS. V lost 1 base and J lost 4, with 16 bases in between. The CDR3 is 17 amino acids. CDR3 in amino acids: CASSELGTQWGNEKLFF. In DNA, the CDR3 is TGTGCCAGCAGTGAATTAGGGACCCAGTGGGGTAATGAAAAACTGTTTTTT.

The chain has TRBV7-9 and TRBJ1-1; D is unclear. The CDR3 has 15 amino acids. Between the trimmed V and J ends, which lost 0 bases and 1 base, there was a span of 9 bases. Germline values: CDR1 SEHNR, CDR2 FQNEAQ (reference sequence). The CDR3 DNA reads as TGTGCCAGCAGCTTAGCCTCGGCTGGGAACACTGAAGCTTTCTTT. Its translation: CASSLASAGNTEAFF.

The chain combines TRBV2 with TRBJ2-3, with D uncertain. Germline lookup yields CDR1 SNHLY and CDR2 FYNNEI. The ends were cut back, 1 base at V and 6 bases at J, with 17 bases in the middle. This CDR3 spans 16 amino acids. The CDR3 bases are TGTGCCAGCAGTGAAGACGGCCAGCGAATTGCGGATACGCAGTATTTT. It codes for CASSEDGQRIADTQYF.

This clone was counted a few times. V and J are TRBV7-3 and TRBJ1-2, with a possible D match to TRBD1 (6 bases). V dropped 6 bases and J dropped 2 bases, with 10 bases sitting between them. The CDR3 has 13 residues. The germline CDR1 and CDR2 sequences are SGHTA and FQGTGA. In DNA form, the CDR3 reads TGTGCCAGCAGTTTCCAGGGGAACTATGGCTACACCTTC. It translates to CASSFQGNYGYTF.

Comments on this clone: Relative to the germline gene, one junction end is altered; a read error may explain this. In the same sample, other DNA sequences code for this CDR3. The chain links TRBV14 to TRBJ1-1, with D perhaps matching TRBD1 (6 bases). Germline V gene lookup returns CDR1 SGHDN and CDR2 FVKESK. The CDR3 length is 14 residues. The CDR3 here is CASSQLQGNTEAFF. CDR3 DNA: TGTGCCAGCAGCCAACTCCAGGGGAACACTGAGGCTTTCTTT.

This clone was picked up a small number of times. The chain is built from TRBV7-9 and TRBJ1-2; D gene uncertain. The CDR3 has 13 residues. Germline V lookup: CDR1 SEHNR, CDR2 FQNEAQ (reference sequence). Deletions cut 5 bases from V and 5 bases from J, with 12 bases between. The DNA of the CDR3 is TGTGCCAGCAGCCCCGCAGAGGATTATGGCTACACCTTC. This gives the protein CASSPAEDYGYTF.

This chain connects TRBV11-2 to TRBJ1-2; tentatively, D is TRBD1 (6 bases). CDR3 length equals 16 residues. Germline V gene lookup returns CDR1 SGHAT and CDR2 FQNNGV. V was pared by 3 bases and J by 3 bases, with 17 bases between. In DNA form, the CDR3 reads TGTGCCAGCAGCTTGAACACAGGGTCCCCCTACTATGGCTACACCTTC. As protein: CASSLNTGSPYYGYTF.

This chain uses TRBV30 with TRBJ2-7; D unresolved. V gave up 4 bases and J gave up 3 bases, with 13 bases separating them. CDR1 is GTSNPN, CDR2 SVGIG, per germline (reference sequence). The CDR3 extends over 13 amino acids. The CDR3 DNA reads TGTGCCTGGACCCGGGTTAGTGTCTACGAGCAGTACTTC. Its translation is CAWTRVSVYEQYF.

This clone was seen a handful of times. This chain links TRBV30 with TRBJ2-1; TRBD2 aligns across 7 bases. Trimming cost V 0 bases and J 7 bases; bases outside gene matches: 3. The CDR3 consists of 13 residues. Germline V lookup: CDR1 GTSNPN, CDR2 SVGIG (reference sequence). Here the CDR3 DNA reads TGTGCCTGGAGTGTGTGGGGAGGGAATGAGCAGTTCTTC. This gives the protein CAWSVWGGNEQFF.

This clone was detected a few times. V gene TRBV27 combines with J gene TRBJ1-2; D gene ambiguous. Trimming left V 6 bases short and J 8 bases short, with 16 bases between. The CDR3 has 13 residues. Germline assignment: CDR1 MNHEY and CDR2 SMNVEV (reference sequence). The CDR3 DNA reads as TGTGCCAGCAGGCTAAACCGAGGGAACGGCTACACCTTC. Its translation is CASRLNRGNGYTF.

In this sample, this clone turned up a few times. V is TRBV29-1 and J is TRBJ1-5; D is undetermined. V was cut by 4 bases and J by 5 bases, with 6 bases left in between. The germline gives CDR1 SQVTM, CDR2 ANQGSEA. The CDR3 is made up of 11 amino acids. The CDR3 region has the DNA TGCAGCGTTGGGGTTGATCAGCCCCAGCATTTT. Amino acids: CSVGVDQPQHF.

This clone was observed a single time. This chain uses TRBV11-1 with TRBJ1-1, with D possibly matching TRBD1 (5 bases). The CDR3 has 14 residues. V gave up 2 bases and J gave up 5 bases, with 12 bases separating them. Germline V gene lookup returns CDR1 SGHAT and CDR2 FQDESV (reference sequence). The CDR3 nucleotides read TGTGCCAGCAGCTTACAGGGCACTTTTACTGAAGCTTTCTTT. Translating gives CASSLQGTFTEAFF.

A few counts support this clone. The genes are TRBV5-4 and TRBJ2-3; TRBD1 matches at 9 bases. The CDR3 runs to 15 residues. Germline V gives CDR1 SGHNT, CDR2 YYREEE (reference sequence). V was clipped by 4 bases and J by 4 bases; unmatched bases: 7. The CDR3 nucleotides read TGTGCCAGCAGCCCCCGGGACAGGGCCCCAGATACGCAGTATTTT. This sequence encodes CASSPRDRAPDTQYF. Variable domain in full (rest from reference TRBV5-4 and TRBJ2-3): ETGVTQSPTHLIKTRGQQVTLRCSSQSGHNTVSWYQQALGQGPQFIFQYYREEENGRGNFPPRFSGLQFPNYSSELNVNALELDDSALYLCASSPRDRAPDTQYFGPGTRLTVL.

This clone was counted only a few times. The V and J genes are TRBV29-1 and TRBJ1-1; tentatively, D is TRBD1 (5 bases). Trimming took 4 bases from V and 1 from J, leaving 10 bases between them. This CDR3 has 13 residues. Germline assignment: CDR1 SQVTM and CDR2 ANQGSEA. The CDR3, as DNA: TGCAGCGTTGTTACCCAGGGGAACACTGAAGCTTTCTTT. Translated: CSVVTQGNTEAFF.

The table lists this clone with a few counts. A junction boundary mismatches the germline segment, possibly from a read error. The CDR3 nucleotides are TGTGCCAGCAGTTACTCTCCAGGACAGGGGGACTTC. Amino acid sequence: CASSYSPGQGDF. The chain uses TRBV6-6 and TRBJ2-5; 10 bases are a match to TRBD1. Germline CDR1 reads MNHNY; CDR2 reads SVGAGI (reference sequence). This CDR3 contains 12 residues.

This clone showed up just a few times. The chain joins TRBV5-5 to TRBJ1-1; the D is unclear. The V end was cut by 2 bases, the J end by 0 bases, with 8 bases between. The CDR3 loop spans 14 amino acids. CDR1 is SGHKS, CDR2 YYEKEE, per germline (reference sequence). The CDR3 spells CASSFTSLNTEAFF. The CDR3 nucleotides read TGTGCCAGCAGCTTCACCAGTCTGAACACTGAAGCTTTCTTT.

This clone was observed a handful of times. The chain has TRBV7-9 and TRBJ2-3; D not certain. The germline V gene has CDR1 SEHNR and CDR2 FQNEAQ (reference sequence). V lost 7 bases and J lost 6, with 14 bases in between. This CDR3 region has 13 residues. CDR3 coding DNA: TGTGCCAGCACCGAGGCCCCACTGGATACGCAGTATTTT. Its translation is CASTEAPLDTQYF.

The rearrangement uses TRBV9 and TRBJ1-5; perhaps TRBD1 as D (6 bases). The CDR3 runs 15 residues. Trimming took off 2 bases at V and 4 bases at J, with 13 bases between the two ends. Germline V CDR1 and CDR2: SGDLS, YYNGEE. The CDR3 protein is CASSVGPRGNQPQHF. CDR3 sequence (DNA): TGTGCCAGCAGCGTCGGGCCCAGGGGTAATCAGCCCCAGCATTTT.

This clone was counted only a few times. The chain couples TRBV19 to TRBJ2-1; D possibly matches TRBD1 or TRBD2 (6 bases each). This CDR3 spans 17 amino acids. CDR1 LNHDA and CDR2 SQIVND come from the germline V gene (reference sequence). Trimming shortened V by 4 bases and J by 5 bases, and 21 bases separated the two germline ends. The CDR3 here is CASSTVAVGGHNNEQFF. The CDR3 coding sequence is TGTGCCAGTAGTACCGTAGCGGTTGGGGGACACAACAATGAGCAGTTCTTC.

This clone was counted between two and nine times. The chain recombines TRBV30 with TRBJ1-4; no clear D. The V end was cut by 1 base, the J end by 0 bases, with 3 bases between. This CDR3 is 13 amino acids long. Germline V CDR1 and CDR2: GTSNPN, SVGIG (reference sequence). The CDR3 loop reads CAWSGATNEKLFF. The CDR3 bases are TGTGCCTGGAGTGGAGCAACTAATGAAAAACTGTTTTTT.

This clone was picked up a small number of times. The chain links TRBV6-4 to TRBJ2-3, with TRBD2 matching over 12 bases. Losses at the gene ends were 0 bases for V and 2 bases for J; bases not matched to a gene: 12. CDR3 length: 20 amino acids. The germline V gene has CDR1 MRHNA and CDR2 SNTAGT. CDR3 in DNA: TGTGCCAGCAGTGACTCCGGGCTAGCGGGGGGGTCTACGATCACAGATACGCAGTATTTT. Protein sequence: CASSDSGLAGGSTITDTQYF.

About this clone itself: Other DNA sequences in this sample translate to the same CDR3. This sequence joins TRBV5-1 and TRBJ2-1, with TRBD1 matching over 8 bases. The CDR3 covers 15 residues. Unmatched junction bases numbered 4, after V lost 4 bases and J lost 1 base. From germline, CDR1 is SGHRS and CDR2 YFSETQ. This CDR3 is CASSPGQGSYNEQFF. The CDR3 DNA is TGCGCCAGCAGCCCAGGACAGGGTTCCTACAATGAGCAGTTCTTC.